Below, 24 T cell receptor beta chains from the same sample are listed, as sequenced in a study of cytomegalovirus exposure and HLA in healthy donors. PCR used 60 Vbeta primers and 13 Jbeta primers. The method was immunoSEQ multiplex PCR; TCRdb's version includes in-frame clones alone and lacks a portion of them. The data hold around 200,000 clones, with roughly 87% observed a single time. The sample consisted of PBMCs. These receptors were taken from a man between 35 and 55 years old in good health and CMV-seropositive.

This rearrangement joins TRBV7-2 to TRBJ2-5, with a weak D call TRBD2 (6 bases). CDR1 SGHTA and CDR2 FQGNSA come from the germline V gene. V was pared by 6 bases and J by 4 bases, with 18 bases between. CDR3 size: 15 residues. This chain's CDR3 is CASSWGEAWGETQYF. The DNA for the CDR3 is TGTGCCAGCAGTTGGGGGGAGGCTTGGGGAGAGACCCAGTACTTC.

The rearrangement links TRBV18 to TRBJ2-7; D tentatively fits TRBD1 or TRBD2 (5 bases each). V shed 5 bases and J shed 3 bases, with 11 bases lying between them. The CDR3 loop spans 13 amino acids. Germline V gives CDR1 KGHSH, CDR2 LQKENI. In DNA form, the CDR3 reads TGTGCCAGCTCAAGGGACCAGGACTACGAGCAGTACGTC. Translated: CASSRDQDYEQYV.

The CDR3 coding sequence is TGCAGTGCCCCAGGGTATGGCTACACCTTC. Translating gives CSAPGYGYTF. The chain carries TRBV20-1 and TRBJ1-2; D might be TRBD1 (5 bases). Germline V gives CDR1 DFQATT, CDR2 SNEGSKA (reference sequence). The V end was cut by 6 bases, the J end by 5 bases, with 7 bases between. This CDR3 region has 10 residues.

V gene TRBV10-2 combines with J gene TRBJ1-1; TRBD1 matches at 8 bases. The CDR3 is 14 amino acids. Germline V CDR1 and CDR2: WSHSY, SAAADI. Losses at the gene ends were 6 bases for V and 1 base for J; bases not matched to a gene: 4. CDR3 coding DNA: TGCGCCAGCAGGGGACAGGCGAAGAACACTGAAGCTTTCTTT. Its translation: CASRGQAKNTEAFF.

This clone showed up just a few times. The chain links TRBV25-1 to TRBJ2-4; 10 positions match TRBD1. The V gene's germline CDR1 is MGHDK and CDR2 SYGVNS. The junction had 2 bases not matched to a gene; V was cut back by 6 bases and J by 6 bases. This CDR3 comprises 13 residues. The CDR3 DNA is TGTGCCAGCAGAGGGACAGGGGTAAACATTCAGTACTTC. Its translation: CASRGTGVNIQYF.

The chain employs TRBV5-1 and TRBJ1-2, with D tentatively TRBD1 (6 bases). V lost 0 bases, J lost 2 bases, and 11 bases lay in between. The CDR3 spans 15 residues. Germline lookup yields CDR1 SGHRS and CDR2 YFSETQ. CDR3 bases: TGCGCCAGCAGCTTGGCCAACCAGGGGAACTATGGCTACACCTTC. It specifies CASSLANQGNYGYTF.

The chain recombines TRBV7-9 with TRBJ2-1, with TRBD2 matching 13 bases. V was clipped by 1 base and J by 7 bases; unmatched bases: 4. This CDR3 spans 16 amino acids. From germline, CDR1 is SEHNR and CDR2 FQNEAQ (reference sequence). The DNA of the CDR3 is TGTGCCAGCAGCTTAGGGACTAGCGGGAGTAGTAATGAGCAGTTCTTC. Translated: CASSLGTSGSSNEQFF.

The rearrangement joins TRBV4-1 to TRBJ2-1; 11 nucleotides match TRBD2. V shed 1 base and J 7 bases; nucleotides not matched to a gene: 9. Germline V gives CDR1 MGHRA, CDR2 YSYEKL. The CDR3 runs to 17 residues. CDR3 residues: CASSQAFLAGGGNEQFF. CDR3 bases: TGCGCCAGCAGCCAAGCATTTTTAGCGGGAGGGGGGAATGAGCAGTTCTTC.

This chain connects TRBV30 to TRBJ2-2; D not resolved. The length of the CDR3 is 12 residues. Per germline, CDR1 GTSNPN and CDR2 SVGIG (reference sequence). V was shortened by 4 bases and J by 5 bases, with 8 bases between the two germline ends. The CDR3 region is CAWNRGTGELFF. Written as DNA, the CDR3 is TGTGCCTGGAATAGAGGTACCGGGGAGCTGTTTTTT.

This chain joins TRBV20-1 and TRBJ2-7; maybe TRBD1 (5 bases). In germline, CDR1 is DFQATT, CDR2 SNEGSKA (reference sequence). The CDR3 has 11 amino acids. The ends were cut back, 5 bases at V and 5 bases at J, with 10 bases in the middle. The CDR3 DNA is TGCAGTGCTCCAGGGTCCCACGAGCAGTACTTC. Translation gives CSAPGSHEQYF.

The chain uses TRBV19 and TRBJ2-6, with 10 nucleotides matching TRBD1. After removal of 5 bases from V and 1 base from J, the junction contained 8 bases not matched to a gene. Germline loops: CDR1 LNHDA, CDR2 SQIVND (reference sequence). This CDR3 region has 18 residues. The CDR3 DNA sequence: TGTGCCAGTAGTGGGGGACAGGGGACAAAATCTGGGGCCAACGTCCTGACTTTC. Its translation is CASSGGQGTKSGANVLTF.

The chain combines TRBV29-1 with TRBJ2-5; weak D call: TRBD2 (5 bases). V shed 6 bases and J shed 1 base, with 9 bases lying between them. This CDR3 is built from 12 residues. Germline CDR1 SQVTM, CDR2 ANQGSEA. The CDR3: CSVTRGQETQYF. In DNA form, the CDR3 reads TGCAGCGTAACTCGGGGCCAAGAGACCCAGTACTTC.

The chain joins TRBV9 to TRBJ1-2; D is perhaps TRBD1 (6 bases). The CDR3 loop spans 15 amino acids. Trimming stripped 3 bases from V and 4 bases from J, with 16 bases between. From germline, CDR1 is SGDLS and CDR2 YYNGEE. CDR3 amino acids: CASSDVRGGRYGYTF. DNA of the CDR3: TGTGCCAGCAGCGACGTGAGGGGGGGGCGCTATGGCTACACCTTC.

The rearrangement joins TRBV6-1 to TRBJ2-7; TRBD1 is a possible D gene (6 bases). The CDR3 length is 14 residues. The germline V and J ends were trimmed by 6 bases and 4 bases, with 16 bases remaining between them. Germline V CDR1 and CDR2: MNHNS, SASEGT. CDR3 coding DNA: TGTGCCAGCAGCCCCAGGACAGTTCGTTACGAGCAGTACGTC. This gives the protein CASSPRTVRYEQYV.

This chain joins TRBV7-8 and TRBJ1-1; 9 nucleotides match TRBD1. V shed 6 bases and J 3 bases; nucleotides not matched to a gene: 8. CDR1 is SGHVS, CDR2 FQNEAQ, per germline. CDR3 size: 15 residues. This chain's CDR3 is CASRPIQGADTEAFF. Here the CDR3 DNA reads TGTGCCAGCAGACCAATACAGGGGGCCGACACTGAAGCTTTCTTT.

The chain couples TRBV18 to TRBJ1-4, with 7 bases fitting TRBD1. V lost 6 bases and J lost 7; bases outside the gene matches: 5. The CDR3 has 13 residues. Looked up from germline, CDR1 is KGHSH and CDR2 is LQKENI. This CDR3 reads CASSPEGAEKLFF. The CDR3 region has the DNA TGTGCCAGCTCCCCGGAGGGGGCTGAAAAACTGTTTTTT.

V is TRBV5-1 and J is TRBJ1-1, with TRBD1 matching 12 bases. V trimming: 3 bases; J trimming: 8 bases; junction bases outside the gene matches: 2. CDR1 is SGHRS and CDR2 is YFSETQ in the germline V gene. The CDR3 is 13 residues long. CDR3 DNA sequence: TGCGCCAGCAGCTCGGGACAGGGGGCCGAAGCTTTCTTT. Protein sequence: CASSSGQGAEAFF.

The CDR3 protein is CASSLTGPKYEQYV. CDR3 nucleotides: TGTGCCAGCAGCCTGACAGGGCCCAAGTACGAGCAGTACGTC. The rearrangement uses TRBV5-7 and TRBJ2-7, with 7 bases that match TRBD1. TRBV5-7 is identified as an open reading frame with a role that is uncertain. V was clipped by 4 bases and J by 4 bases; unmatched bases: 8. This CDR3 contains 14 residues.

V and J are TRBV5-4 and TRBJ1-4, with a possible D match to TRBD1 (6 bases). Per the germline V gene, CDR1 is SGHNT and CDR2 is YYREEE (reference sequence). The germline V and J ends were trimmed by 4 bases and 5 bases, with 18 bases remaining between them. The CDR3 runs to 16 residues. CDR3 in amino acids: CASSPKSGQRNEKLFF. In DNA form, the CDR3 reads TGTGCCAGCAGCCCAAAATCCGGACAGAGAAATGAAAAACTGTTTTTT.

Of note for this clone: One end of the junction is discordant with germline, which a read error may explain. The chain combines TRBV7-7 with TRBJ2-3, with D tentatively TRBD2 (6 bases). CDR3 size: 15 residues. Germline CDR1 is SSHAT and CDR2 is FNYEAQ (reference sequence). CDR3 in amino acids: CASSLGTHTTDTQYF. The CDR3 DNA is TGTGCTAGCAGCCTCGGGACTCACACCACAGATACGCAGTATTTT.

The chain carries TRBV27 and TRBJ2-1, with D maybe TRBD2 (6 bases). This CDR3 has 14 residues. Germline V lookup: CDR1 MNHEY, CDR2 SMNVEV (reference sequence). V dropped 8 bases and J dropped 2 bases, with 13 bases sitting between them. In nucleotides, the CDR3 is TGTGCCAGCCCTACTAGCAAGGCCTACAATGAGCAGTTCTTC. It specifies CASPTSKAYNEQFF.

V usage is TRBV27 and J usage is TRBJ2-2; D call uncertain. The germline gives CDR1 MNHEY, CDR2 SMNVEV (reference sequence). V was clipped by 6 bases and J by 6 bases, with 5 bases between them. There are 11 residues in the CDR3. The CDR3 sequence is CASSQAGELFF. DNA of the CDR3: TGTGCCAGCAGCCAGGCCGGGGAGCTGTTTTTT.

The CDR3 spells CASSSTRTGHGELFF. The CDR3 nucleotides are TGTGCCAGCAGCTCCACCCGGACAGGGCACGGGGAGCTGTTTTTT. The chain has TRBV7-6 and TRBJ2-2, with 8 bases fitting TRBD1. Germline CDR1 SGHVS, CDR2 FNYEAQ. There are 15 residues in the CDR3. Trimming removed 4 bases from V and 7 bases from J; junction bases left unmatched: 8.

This chain joins TRBV5-1 and TRBJ2-5; perhaps TRBD1 as D (6 bases). The CDR3 runs to 13 residues. Per the germline V gene, CDR1 is SGHRS and CDR2 is YFSETQ. V was trimmed by 3 bases and J by 1 base, leaving 7 bases between them. The CDR3 loop reads CASSWTAQETQYF. CDR3 nucleotide sequence: TGCGCCAGCAGCTGGACAGCCCAAGAGACCCAGTACTTC.